The rows below give T cell receptor beta chains drawn from one sample of a study of chemoradiotherapy in HPV16-positive cancers. Generated by immunoSEQ multiplex PCR, the TCRdb table keeps only in-frame clones and is missing some. This table holds about 16,000 clones, approximately 89% found once. The sample consisted of blood, taken from a patient who underwent chemoradiotherapy. The receptor source for this set is a human donor with HPV-associated anogenital cancer. Both conserved end residues are trimmed from each CDR3. Fields, in order: J gene, V gene, CDR3 length, CDR3 protein.

J gene: TRBJ1-6; V gene: TRBV2; CDR3 length: 9; CDR3 protein: ASSEKGTLH
J gene: TRBJ1-1; V gene: TRBV4-1; CDR3 length: 14; CDR3 protein: ASSAGQGVLNTEAF
J gene: TRBJ2-1; V gene: TRBV5-4; CDR3 length: 10; CDR3 protein: ASSFETLRTF
J gene: TRBJ1-1; V gene: TRBV5-1; CDR3 length: 11; CDR3 protein: ASSRNWGTEAF
J gene: TRBJ2-7; V gene: TRBV5-1; CDR3 length: 11; CDR3 protein: ASSGYSNYEQY
J gene: TRBJ2-1; V gene: TRBV2; CDR3 length: 11; CDR3 protein: ASRTSGDNEQF
J gene: TRBJ2-1; V gene: TRBV5-4; CDR3 length: 14; CDR3 protein: ASSSHLADSYNEQF
J gene: TRBJ2-7; V gene: TRBV18; CDR3 length: 12; CDR3 protein: ASSPVTGNYEQY
J gene: TRBJ2-1; V gene: TRBV10-2; CDR3 length: 16; CDR3 protein: ASSEWEGLAGGHNEQF
J gene: TRBJ1-5; V gene: TRBV10-2; CDR3 length: 13; CDR3 protein: ASSESPRVGQPQH
J gene: TRBJ2-4; V gene: TRBV29-1; CDR3 length: 12; CDR3 protein: SVAQGASKNIQY
J gene: TRBJ1-4; V gene: TRBV2; CDR3 length: 13; CDR3 protein: ASSPQLGANEKLF
J gene: TRBJ1-2; V gene: TRBV6-5; CDR3 length: 13; CDR3 protein: ASCTQGGSYYGYT
J gene: TRBJ1-1; V gene: TRBV2; CDR3 length: 11; CDR3 protein: ASSQDRVTEAF
J gene: TRBJ1-1; V gene: TRBV7-9; CDR3 length: 13; CDR3 protein: ASSPKWGKGTEAF
J gene: TRBJ2-3; V gene: TRBV10-1; CDR3 length: 11; CDR3 protein: ASSEGLWGTQY
J gene: TRBJ2-3; V gene: TRBV14; CDR3 length: 10; CDR3 protein: ASSQVWDTQY
J gene: TRBJ2-2; V gene: TRBV16; CDR3 length: 9; CDR3 protein: ASSKAGELF
J gene: TRBJ2-2; V gene: TRBV29-1; CDR3 length: 11; CDR3 protein: SVESPNTGELF
J gene: TRBJ2-6; V gene: TRBV28; CDR3 length: 16; CDR3 protein: ASSLDGLILSGANVLT
J gene: TRBJ1-1; V gene: TRBV30; CDR3 length: 11; CDR3 protein: AWSPHPGSEAF
J gene: TRBJ1-3; V gene: TRBV19; CDR3 length: 12; CDR3 protein: ASSIQGNGNTIY
J gene: TRBJ1-4; V gene: TRBV19; CDR3 length: 14; CDR3 protein: ASSPRQGGINEKLF
J gene: TRBJ2-7; V gene: TRBV6-5; CDR3 length: 9; CDR3 protein: ASSDSYEQY
J gene: TRBJ1-1; V gene: TRBV9; CDR3 length: 10; CDR3 protein: ASSVGRTEAF
J gene: TRBJ1-4; V gene: TRBV18; CDR3 length: 11; CDR3 protein: ASSDRVGEKLF
J gene: TRBJ1-1; V gene: TRBV6-6; CDR3 length: 11; CDR3 protein: ASSYLEGTEAF
J gene: TRBJ2-3; V gene: TRBV19; CDR3 length: 15; CDR3 protein: ASSPGTSGGAPDTQY
J gene: TRBJ1-2; V gene: TRBV28; CDR3 length: 13; CDR3 protein: ASSPLRQGFYGYT
J gene: TRBJ2-3; V gene: TRBV4-2; CDR3 length: 13; CDR3 protein: ASSQQGGVGDTQY
J gene: TRBJ1-1; V gene: TRBV5-3; CDR3 length: 16; CDR3 protein: ARSFGRGGRQMNTEAF
J gene: TRBJ2-3; V gene: TRBV7-9; CDR3 length: 11; CDR3 protein: ASSLWSPDTQY
J gene: TRBJ1-2; V gene: TRBV15; CDR3 length: 12; CDR3 protein: ATSRLGGDYGYT
J gene: TRBJ2-5; V gene: TRBV19; CDR3 length: 15; CDR3 protein: ASIGTWTGSLAETQY
J gene: TRBJ1-4; V gene: TRBV5-5; CDR3 length: 13; CDR3 protein: ASSLLGGANEKLF
J gene: TRBJ2-1; V gene: TRBV4-2; CDR3 length: 14; CDR3 protein: ASSLPAGQGAGEQF
J gene: TRBJ1-1; V gene: TRBV29-1; CDR3 length: 11; CDR3 protein: SVVRDFNTEAF
J gene: TRBJ2-1; V gene: TRBV11-2; CDR3 length: 13; CDR3 protein: ASSLEFNSYNEQF
J gene: TRBJ2-2; V gene: TRBV2; CDR3 length: 13; CDR3 protein: ASSDWGANTGELF
J gene: TRBJ1-2; V gene: TRBV7-3; CDR3 length: 12; CDR3 protein: ASSFTGGSLGYT